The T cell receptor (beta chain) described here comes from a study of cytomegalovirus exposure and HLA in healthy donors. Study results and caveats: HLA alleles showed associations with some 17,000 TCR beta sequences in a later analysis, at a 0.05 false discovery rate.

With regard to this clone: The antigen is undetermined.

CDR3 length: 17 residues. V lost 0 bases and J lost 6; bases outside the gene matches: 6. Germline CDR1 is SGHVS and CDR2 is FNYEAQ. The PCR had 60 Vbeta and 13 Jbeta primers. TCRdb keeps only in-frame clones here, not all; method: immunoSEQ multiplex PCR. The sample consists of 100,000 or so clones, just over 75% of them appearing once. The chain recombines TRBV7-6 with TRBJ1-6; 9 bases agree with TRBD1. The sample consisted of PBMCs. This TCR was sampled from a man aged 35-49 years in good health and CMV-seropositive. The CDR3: CASSLATQGARNSPLHF. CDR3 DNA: TGTGCCAGCAGCTTAGCTACACAGGGGGCTCGTAATTCACCCCTCCACTTT. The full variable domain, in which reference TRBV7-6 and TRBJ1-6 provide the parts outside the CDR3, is GAGVSQSPRYKVTKRGQDVALRCDPISGHVSLYWYRQALGQGPEFLTYFNYEAQQDKSGLPNDRFSAERPEGSISTLTIQRTEQRDSAMYRCASSLATQGARNSPLHFGNGTRLTVT.